A single sample is the source of the 5 T cell receptor beta chains below, sequenced in a study of Graves' ophthalmopathy and Graves' hyperthyroidism. RNA served as the template for amplifying TCR beta CDR3 regions. First-round RT-PCR employed HTBI primers, with a second-round multiplex PCR after it. One entry per CDR3 protein results from TCRdb running MiXCR on the multiplex PCR reads. The sample has hundreds of thousands of distinct CDR3 sequences, approximately 21% seen once. The material sequenced was peripheral blood. Receptor source: a woman between 18 and 29 years old with stable Graves' hyperthyroidism.

Many counts were recorded for this clonotype. No conserved phenylalanine or tryptophan is present at the end of the CDR3, so a read error is the likely explanation. The J gene is TRBJ2-2, the V gene TRBV6-1; D is unresolved. The CDR3 has 12 amino acids. CDR1 and CDR2 (germline): MNHNS, SASEGT. Trimming left V 9 bases short and J 0 bases short, with 5 bases between. The CDR3 spells CASASNTGELFS. The CDR3 bases are TGTGCCAGTGCATCGAACACCGGGGAGCTGTTTTCT.

This clonotype occurred many times. The chain uses TRBV6-1 and TRBJ1-2; no clear D. Germline CDR1 and CDR2: MNHNS and SASEGT. Trimming removed 8 bases at V and 5 bases at J, with 15 bases between. This CDR3 is built from 13 residues. The CDR3 loop reads CASLPGVGYGYTF. The CDR3 bases are TGTGCCAGCCTCCCGGGAGTAGGATATGGCTACACCTTC.

As regards this clonotype: Relative to the germline gene, one junction end is altered; a read error may explain this. V and J are TRBV2 and TRBJ1-2; D is unresolved. CDR1 SNHLY and CDR2 FYNNEI come from the germline V gene. This CDR3 comprises 15 residues. CDR3 DNA: TGTGCCAGCAGCCCTTCCGTCAGCTTCTACTATGGATACACCTTC. This encodes CASSPSVSFYYGYTF.

The sample holds many counts of this clonotype. The rearrangement uses TRBV6-5 and TRBJ2-2, with D uncertain. The CDR3 loop spans 17 amino acids. Trimming left V 0 bases short and J 5 bases short, with 16 bases between. CDR1 and CDR2 (germline): MNHEY, SVGAGI. The DNA of the CDR3 is TGTGCCAGCAGTTACTCTAGCACACCCCCCCTGACCGGGGAGCTGTTTTTT. Translated: CASSYSSTPPLTGELFF.

This rearrangement joins TRBV12-3 or TRBV12-4 to TRBJ2-7; D unclear. The CDR3 contains 14 residues. V lost 6 bases and J lost 5, with 17 bases in between. The CDR3 DNA sequence: TGTGCCAGCAGCCTGAGTTGGGGTATCAACGAGCAGTACTTC. Amino acid sequence: CASSLSWGINEQYF.